This is a list of T cell receptor beta chains from one sample in a study of T cell responses to AZD1222 COVID-19 vaccine. Only in-frame clones appear in the TCRdb table, and some are missing; sequencing was by immunoSEQ multiplex PCR. Of about 140,000 clones listed, under 90% are singletons. The sample here was peripheral blood, taken 28 days after the second AZD1222 dose. The receptor source for this set is an adult who received the AZD1222 COVID-19 vaccine. Both conserved end residues are part of each CDR3. Each record gives: clone size, D gene, V gene, J gene, CDR3 protein, CDR3 DNA. The D gene is left open where the match is weak. Only some rows state a clone size, as once, few, many or a class for expanded clones.

abundance: once
d_gene: NA
v_gene: TRBV9
j_gene: TRBJ2-1
CDR3aa: CASSQEDYGSYNEQFF
CDR3nt: TGTGCCAGCTCCCAGGAGGACTATGGCTCCTACAATGAGCAGTTCTTC

abundance: NA
d_gene: NA
v_gene: TRBV7-9
j_gene: TRBJ1-4
CDR3aa: CASSVQGNTNEKLFF
CDR3nt: TGTGCCAGCAGCGTCCAAGGGAACACTAATGAAAAACTGTTTTTT

abundance: NA
d_gene: TRBD2
v_gene: TRBV2
j_gene: TRBJ2-1
CDR3aa: CASSEDSGRAPRQFF
CDR3nt: TGTGCCAGCAGTGAAGATAGCGGGAGGGCCCCTCGGCAGTTCTTC

abundance: NA
d_gene: TRBD1
v_gene: TRBV6-2/TRBV6-3
j_gene: TRBJ2-1
CDR3aa: CASSRQGLSYNEQFF
CDR3nt: TGTGCCAGCAGTCGACAGGGCCTATCCTACAATGAGCAGTTCTTC

abundance: NA
d_gene: TRBD1
v_gene: TRBV6-5
j_gene: TRBJ1-1
CDR3aa: CASRYGQGNTEAFF
CDR3nt: TGTGCCAGCAGGTACGGACAGGGGAACACTGAAGCTTTCTTT

abundance: NA
d_gene: TRBD1
v_gene: TRBV5-1
j_gene: TRBJ1-1
CDR3aa: CASSPETGTYSEAFF
CDR3nt: TGCGCCAGCAGCCCAGAGACAGGGACATATTCTGAAGCTTTCTTT

abundance: NA
d_gene: NA
v_gene: TRBV7-9
j_gene: TRBJ1-2
CDR3aa: CASSPPGGLGYTF
CDR3nt: TGTGCCAGCAGCCCCCCCGGAGGGCTAGGCTACACCTTC

abundance: few
d_gene: TRBD2
v_gene: TRBV27
j_gene: TRBJ2-7
CDR3aa: CASSLGTGGSVYEQYF
CDR3nt: TGTGCCAGCAGCCTCGGGACGGGAGGGAGCGTATACGAGCAGTACTTC

abundance: NA
d_gene: NA
v_gene: TRBV5-5
j_gene: TRBJ1-4
CDR3aa: CASSLTGNEKLFF
CDR3nt: TGTGCCAGCAGCTTGACAGGGAATGAAAAACTGTTTTTT

abundance: NA
d_gene: NA
v_gene: TRBV19
j_gene: TRBJ1-2
CDR3aa: CASSINPGGSYGYTF
CDR3nt: TGTGCCAGTAGTATTAATCCAGGAGGCTCATATGGCTACACCTTC

abundance: NA
d_gene: TRBD1
v_gene: TRBV29-1
j_gene: TRBJ1-1
CDR3aa: CSGDRAPNTEAFF
CDR3nt: TGCAGCGGCGACAGGGCCCCGAACACTGAAGCTTTCTTT

abundance: NA
d_gene: TRBD1
v_gene: TRBV30
j_gene: TRBJ1-2
CDR3aa: CAWNPGTENYGYTF
CDR3nt: TGTGCCTGGAACCCCGGGACAGAGAACTATGGCTACACCTTC

abundance: NA
d_gene: NA
v_gene: TRBV11-2
j_gene: TRBJ2-1
CDR3aa: CASSLLPVYNEQFF
CDR3nt: TGTGCCAGCAGCTTATTGCCAGTCTACAATGAGCAGTTCTTC

abundance: NA
d_gene: NA
v_gene: TRBV19
j_gene: TRBJ1-1
CDR3aa: CASSMGSNTEAFF
CDR3nt: TGTGCCAGTAGTATGGGTAGTAACACTGAAGCTTTCTTT

abundance: NA
d_gene: TRBD1
v_gene: TRBV28
j_gene: TRBJ1-1
CDR3aa: CASSSQYLTGGADAFF
CDR3nt: TGTGCCAGCAGTTCACAATATCTCACAGGGGGCGCTGACGCTTTCTTT

abundance: NA
d_gene: TRBD2
v_gene: TRBV4-1
j_gene: TRBJ2-3
CDR3aa: CASSQALPGLARDTQYF
CDR3nt: TGCGCCAGCAGCCAAGCTCTTCCTGGACTAGCAAGAGATACGCAGTATTTT

abundance: NA
d_gene: NA
v_gene: TRBV6-1
j_gene: TRBJ2-7
CDR3aa: CASSEALGALDEQYF
CDR3nt: TGTGCCAGCAGTGAAGCGTTAGGGGCCCTCGACGAGCAGTACTTC

abundance: NA
d_gene: NA
v_gene: TRBV28
j_gene: TRBJ2-5
CDR3aa: CASSQTTPEATQYF
CDR3nt: TGTGCCAGCAGCCAGACTACTCCCGAGGCGACCCAGTACTTC

abundance: NA
d_gene: NA
v_gene: TRBV5-4
j_gene: TRBJ2-6
CDR3aa: CASSFNEYGANVLTF
CDR3nt: TGTGCCAGCAGCTTTAACGAGTATGGGGCCAACGTCCTGACTTTC

abundance: NA
d_gene: NA
v_gene: TRBV6-4
j_gene: TRBJ1-6
CDR3aa: CASSSDGGSPLHF
CDR3nt: TGTGCCAGCAGTTCGGACGGTGGGTCACCCCTCCACTTT

abundance: NA
d_gene: NA
v_gene: TRBV6-5
j_gene: TRBJ1-2
CDR3aa: CASSYWKEDGYTF
CDR3nt: TGTGCCAGCAGTTACTGGAAGGAGGATGGCTACACCTTC

abundance: NA
d_gene: NA
v_gene: TRBV5-1
j_gene: TRBJ1-2
CDR3aa: CASSFLTGSYGYTF
CDR3nt: TGCGCCAGCAGCTTTTTGACAGGCTCCTATGGCTACACCTTC

abundance: NA
d_gene: NA
v_gene: TRBV28
j_gene: TRBJ1-5
CDR3aa: CASSVPGQSNQPQHF
CDR3nt: TGTGCCAGCAGTGTTCCGGGTCAAAGTAATCAGCCCCAGCATTTT

abundance: NA
d_gene: NA
v_gene: TRBV2
j_gene: TRBJ1-2
CDR3aa: CASSDEVNYGYTF
CDR3nt: TGTGCCAGCAGTGACGAAGTTAACTATGGCTACACCTTC

abundance: NA
d_gene: NA
v_gene: TRBV30
j_gene: TRBJ1-2
CDR3aa: CAGIREGTYGYTF
CDR3nt: TGTGCCGGCATCAGGGAGGGCACCTATGGCTACACCTTC

abundance: NA
d_gene: TRBD1
v_gene: TRBV7-3
j_gene: TRBJ2-6
CDR3aa: CASSRQGQGAGANVLTF
CDR3nt: TGTGCCAGCAGCCGCCAAGGACAGGGTGCTGGGGCCAACGTCCTGACTTTC

abundance: NA
d_gene: TRBD2
v_gene: TRBV30
j_gene: TRBJ2-1
CDR3aa: CAWSTGLAGGQGYNEQFF
CDR3nt: TGTGCCTGGAGTACGGGACTAGCGGGGGGGCAGGGGTACAATGAGCAGTTCTTC

abundance: NA
d_gene: NA
v_gene: TRBV5-1
j_gene: TRBJ1-6
CDR3aa: CASSLEGSPLHF
CDR3nt: TGCGCCAGCAGCTTGGAAGGGTCACCCCTCCACTTT

abundance: NA
d_gene: NA
v_gene: TRBV30
j_gene: TRBJ1-1
CDR3aa: CAWSVEGRYTEAFF
CDR3nt: TGTGCCTGGAGTGTGGAGGGAAGGTACACTGAAGCTTTCTTT